This TCR beta chain was observed in a study of sequential checkpoint blockade in melanoma. The CDR3 totals 14 residues. Trimming stripped 8 bases from V and 4 bases from J, with 17 bases between. Germline CDR1 reads MNHEY; CDR2 reads SMNVEV (reference sequence). Profiling relied on immunoSEQ multiplex PCR, and the TCRdb table lists in-frame clones only, not all of them. Of about 17,000 clones in the sample, around 69% were seen once. Treatment meaning: randomized to nivolumab then ipilimumab (arm A) or the reverse (arm B). PBMC sorting kept live CD3+CD8+ cells without CD19 or CD56. The chain links TRBV27 to TRBJ1-1, with D unclear. This specimen was CD8+ T cells sorted from blood (inferred from file names), taken from a patient given nivolumab and ipilimumab in sequence. The clonotype comes from a human donor with melanoma. CDR3 sequence: CASAIVVGSTEAFF. In DNA, the CDR3 is TGTGCCAGCGCGATCGTGGTGGGGAGCACTGAAGCTTTCTTT.